A single sample is the source of the 15 T cell receptor beta chains below, sequenced in a study of OX40 agonist ivuxolimab in advanced cancers. Data came from immunoSEQ multiplex PCR; TCRdb stores just in-frame clones and leaves some out. The table lists roughly 57,000 clones, around 80% of them singletons. This specimen was CD4+ or CD8+ T cells sorted from blood, taken in a trial of the OX40 agonist ivuxolimab. The receptors come from an adult with an advanced solid tumor such as melanoma, head and neck, liver or kidney cancer.

The chain is built from TRBV10-3 and TRBJ2-1; 8 bases agree with TRBD1. Germline values: CDR1 ENHRY, CDR2 SYGVKD. The CDR3 spans 14 residues. With 3 bases clipped from V and 4 bases from J, the junction kept 2 bases outside the gene matches. CDR3 residues: CAISDRGQYNEQFF. Here the CDR3 DNA reads TGTGCCATCAGTGACAGGGGGCAATACAATGAGCAGTTCTTC.

The J gene is TRBJ2-7, the V gene TRBV18; 8 bases are shared with TRBD1. CDR1 and CDR2 from the germline V gene are KGHSH and LQKENI. The CDR3 covers 15 residues. V gave up 6 bases and J gave up 1 base; unmatched junction bases: 8. CDR3: CASSPGQGRSYEQYF. For the CDR3, the DNA is TGTGCCAGCTCCCCCGGACAGGGAAGGTCCTACGAGCAGTACTTC. Using reference TRBV18 and TRBJ2-7 for the parts outside the CDR3, the full variable domain is NAGVMQNPRHLVRRRGQEARLRCSPMKGHSHVYWYRQLPEEGLKFMVYLQKENIIDESGMPKERFSAEFPKEGPSILRIQQVVRGDSAAYFCASSPGQGRSYEQYFGPGTRLTVT.

This chain joins TRBV12-5 and TRBJ2-7; 9 nucleotides align to TRBD1. The CDR3 contains 15 residues. J gave up 0 bases and V 6 bases, and 6 bases lay outside the gene matches. Germline CDR1 LGHNT, CDR2 FRNRAP. Here the CDR3 reads CASGSGTGSSYEQYF. For the CDR3, the DNA is TGTGCTAGTGGCTCCGGGACAGGGAGCTCCTACGAGCAGTACTTC.

There are a few counts of this clone. The CDR3: CASSYVPGGMVDTQYF. CDR3 DNA sequence: TGTGCCAGCAGTTACGTTCCAGGGGGCATGGTGGATACGCAGTATTTT. The chain joins TRBV6-5 to TRBJ2-3; 8 positions match TRBD1. Looked up from germline, CDR1 is MNHEY and CDR2 is SVGAGI. V lost 2 bases, J lost 6 bases, and 10 bases stayed unmatched. This CDR3 comprises 16 residues.

The chain links TRBV6-6 to TRBJ2-3, with D tentatively TRBD1 (6 bases). Between the trimmed V and J ends, which lost 10 bases and 4 bases, there was a span of 12 bases. The CDR3 loop spans 12 amino acids. The germline gives CDR1 MNHNY, CDR2 SVGAGI (reference sequence). The CDR3 spells CATSQGPDTQYF. The CDR3 DNA reads TGTGCCACGTCACAGGGTCCAGATACGCAGTATTTT.

The rearrangement joins TRBV29-1 to TRBJ2-2; perhaps TRBD2 as D (6 bases). The CDR3 spans 13 residues. Trimming cost V 8 bases and J 5 bases, with 15 bases left between them. The germline V gene encodes CDR1 SQVTM and CDR2 ANQGSEA. Written as DNA, the CDR3 is TGCAGCTTTACTGTGGGGGGTACCGGGGAGCTGTTTTTT. This codes for CSFTVGGTGELFF.

The CDR3 region is CASDRRNYGYTF. The CDR3 coding sequence is TGTGCCAGCGACAGGAGAAACTATGGCTACACCTTC. The genes are TRBV2 and TRBJ1-2; D is possibly TRBD1 (6 bases). The CDR3 length is 12 residues. Germline V gives CDR1 SNHLY, CDR2 FYNNEI. V lost 8 bases, J lost 2 bases, and 9 bases lay in between.

The rearrangement joins TRBV4-1 to TRBJ1-5; D uncertain. Trimming shortened V by 0 bases and J by 4 bases, and 13 bases separated the two germline ends. Germline CDR1 reads MGHRA; CDR2 reads YSYEKL. CDR3 size: 16 residues. The CDR3 reads CASSQEWGYENQPQHF. The CDR3, as DNA: TGCGCCAGCAGCCAAGAATGGGGTTATGAGAATCAGCCCCAGCATTTT.

The chain links TRBV14 to TRBJ2-2; D call uncertain. The V and J ends lost 4 bases and 1 base respectively, with 10 bases between them. The CDR3 totals 15 residues. Germline-derived CDR1 and CDR2 are SGHDN and FVKESK. CDR3 region: CASSRDVGNTGELFF. DNA for the CDR3: TGTGCCAGCAGCCGCGACGTGGGGAACACCGGGGAGCTGTTTTTT.

V is TRBV7-8 and J is TRBJ1-1; D is unclear. CDR1 is SGHVS, CDR2 FQNEAQ, per germline. Trimming took 0 bases from V and 5 from J, leaving 10 bases between them. The CDR3 length is 14 residues. The CDR3 reads CASSLAWGGTEAFF. As DNA, the CDR3 is TGTGCCAGCAGCTTAGCGTGGGGTGGGACTGAAGCTTTCTTT.

This clone was picked up one time. V and J are TRBV28 and TRBJ1-5; 8 bases are shared with TRBD1. V gave up 4 bases and J gave up 1 base; unmatched junction bases: 6. The CDR3 runs to 16 residues. Germline V gene sequence: CDR1 MDHEN, CDR2 SYDVKM. The CDR3 bases are TGTGCCAGCAGTTCAGGACAGGGTGAGAGCAATCAGCCCCAGCATTTT. Protein: CASSSGQGESNQPQHF.

The chain couples TRBV5-4 to TRBJ2-1, with TRBD1 matching 11 bases. V dropped 3 bases and J dropped 7; count of bases not matched to a gene: 9. This CDR3 is 16 amino acids long. Germline CDR1 SGHNT, CDR2 YYREEE (reference sequence). CDR3 amino acids: CASSWGPGQGGNEQFF. The CDR3 DNA is TGTGCCAGCAGCTGGGGGCCGGGACAGGGGGGAAATGAGCAGTTCTTC. The complete variable domain, with remaining parts taken from reference TRBV5-4 and TRBJ2-1, reads ETGVTQSPTHLIKTRGQQVTLRCSSQSGHNTVSWYQQALGQGPQFIFQYYREEENGRGNFPPRFSGLQFPNYSSELNVNALELDDSALYLCASSWGPGQGGNEQFFGPGTRLTVL.

The chain joins TRBV7-3 to TRBJ2-1, with TRBD1 matching 9 bases. This CDR3 is built from 16 residues. The V and J ends lost 1 base and 5 bases, in that order; junction bases with no gene match: 6. The germline gives CDR1 SGHTA, CDR2 FQGTGA. The CDR3 here is CASSLIGDRDNNEQFF. CDR3 coding DNA: TGTGCCAGCAGCTTAATAGGGGACAGGGACAACAATGAGCAGTTCTTC.

This sequence joins TRBV11-3 and TRBJ2-6; no definite D call. Germline V gene data show CDR1 as SGHNT and CDR2 as YENEEA. V lost 1 base to trimming and J lost 8 bases, with 6 bases between them. The CDR3 contains 13 residues. The CDR3 here is CASSLGGTNVLTF. CDR3 sequence (DNA): TGTGCCAGCAGCTTAGGGGGTACCAACGTCCTGACTTTC.

V usage is TRBV6-1 and J usage is TRBJ2-2; D remains unclear. Germline V gives CDR1 MNHNS, CDR2 SASEGT. V was trimmed by 6 bases and J by 5 bases, leaving 10 bases between them. This CDR3 is 13 amino acids long. The CDR3 nucleotides are TGTGCCAGCAGCGCCAGTGGGACCGGGGAGCTGTTTTTT. This codes for CASSASGTGELFF.